Listed below are T cell receptor beta chains from one sample, sequenced in a study of T-cell memory formation after mild COVID-19. MiXCR was run by TCRdb on the 5' RACE reads, yielding one entry per CDR3 protein. There are about 320,000 distinct CDR3 sequences in the sample; about 13% occur only once, and around 23% lies in the top ten. Source material: PBMCs or a T cell subset sorted from them (not recorded which). The receptors come from a man younger than 30 who had mild COVID-19 (a few samples of this study predate the infection). Cell type and time point are not known. CDR3s include the opening cysteine and the closing phenylalanine or tryptophan. A D gene is named only where the DNA matches it firmly. Not all rows give a size; the values are once, few, many and, for expanded clones, a class.

clone_size j_call d_call v_call cdr3_nt cdr3_aa
- TRBJ1-2 - TRBV5-4 TGTGCCAGCAGCTTGGTGCAAGGGGATGGCTACACCTTC CASSLVQGDGYTF
few TRBJ2-1 - TRBV6-4 TGTGCCAGCAGCCAGACAGGGGAGGGAAATGAGCAGTTCTTC CASSQTGEGNEQFF
- TRBJ1-2 - TRBV20-1 TGCAGGCTCGGGGAAACCTATGGCTACACCTTC CRLGETYGYTF
many TRBJ2-2 - TRBV12-3/TRBV12-4 TGTGCCAGCAGGTCTTCCGGCGGGGCGAACACCGGGGAGCTGTTTTTT CASRSSGGANTGELFF
few TRBJ2-7 - TRBV12-3/TRBV12-4 TGTGCCAGCAGTTGGGGGGACATTCGATCCTACGAGCAGTACTTC CASSWGDIRSYEQYF
many TRBJ1-6 TRBD1 TRBV7-9 TGTGCCAGCAGCCTCCGACAGGGGAATTCACCCCTCCACTTT CASSLRQGNSPLHF
few TRBJ2-3 TRBD2 TRBV5-1 TGCGCCAGCAGCTTAGGGACTAGCCTAGCAGATACGCAGTATTTT CASSLGTSLADTQYF
- TRBJ2-2 - TRBV9 TGTGCCAGCAGCGTAGGGGTCCTGGATTCCACCGGGGAGCTGTTTTTT CASSVGVLDSTGELFF
- TRBJ1-6 - TRBV6-5 TGTGCCAGCAGCCGAAGTGCAGGGATAAATAATTCACCCCTCCACTTT CASSRSAGINNSPLHF
few TRBJ1-6 - TRBV9 TGTGCCAGCAGCGTAGAAGCTTTTAATTCACCCCTCCACTTT CASSVEAFNSPLHF
many TRBJ2-1 - TRBV7-2 TGTGCCAGCAGCTTATCACTCAATGAGCAGTTCTTC CASSLSLNEQFF
few TRBJ2-2 TRBD1 TRBV9 TGTGCCAGCAGCGCCCGACAGGGGATAACCGGGGAGCTGTTTTTT CASSARQGITGELFF
few TRBJ2-2 TRBD2 TRBV24-1 TGTGCCACCAGTGATTTGCCGGGACTAGGAGGTGCCGGGGAGCTGTTTTTT CATSDLPGLGGAGELFF
few TRBJ2-7 TRBD2 TRBV6-6 TGTGCCAGCAGGCCAAAGGGTAAAGCGGGGGCCAACGAGCAGTACTTC CASRPKGKAGANEQYF
many TRBJ2-2 - TRBV7-2 TGTGCCAGCAGCTTAGAAAACACCGGGGAGCTGTTTTTT CASSLENTGELFF
- TRBJ2-1 TRBD2 TRBV18 TGTGCCAGCTCACCGGGACTAGCAGCCAATGAGCAGTTCTTC CASSPGLAANEQFF
- TRBJ1-2 - TRBV19 TGTGCCAGCTCACCGGGACCCCCCCTCGGGAATGGCTACACCTTC CASSPGPPLGNGYTF
- TRBJ1-1 - TRBV5-4 TGTGCCAGCAGCCACAGGCGAAAGAACACTGAAGCTTTCTTT CASSHRRKNTEAFF
many TRBJ1-5 TRBD1 TRBV4-1 TGCGCCAGCAGCCGCACACAGGGGAACCAGCCCCAGCATTTT CASSRTQGNQPQHF
once TRBJ2-5 TRBD1 TRBV5-4 TGTGCCAGCAGTCCAGGTCCGGGACAGGGGGCGCGGGAGACCCAGTACTTC CASSPGPGQGARETQYF
few TRBJ1-4 - TRBV18 TGTGCCAGCTCAGGACAGCCCCTGAAACTGTTTTTT CASSGQPLKLFF
- TRBJ2-7 - TRBV2 TGTGCCAGCAGACAGAGCGCCCCCTCCTACGAGCAGTACTTC CASRQSAPSYEQYF
few TRBJ2-2 - TRBV24-1 TGTGCCACCAGTGCGGATACAGGGTTCAACACCGGGGAGCTGTTTTTT CATSADTGFNTGELFF
few TRBJ1-3 - TRBV3-1 TGTGCCAGCAGTGCATACAGGGACGGCGGAAACACCATACATTTT CASSAYRDGGNTIHF
- TRBJ2-4 TRBD2 TRBV4-1 TGCGCCAGCAGCCAGAGGACTAGCGGGGGGGCCTGGGGAAACATTCAGTACTTC CASSQRTSGGAWGNIQYF
many TRBJ2-5 - TRBV29-1 TGCAGCGTTACACAGGGTCGGGAGACCCAGTACTTC CSVTQGRETQYF
few TRBJ2-5 - TRBV29-1 TGCAGCGTTGAAGCAGGGCTAGTAGAGACCCAGTACTTC CSVEAGLVETQYF
- TRBJ1-6 - TRBV5-1 TGCGCCAGCAGCCCGGTAGGAGATTCACCCCTCCACTTT CASSPVGDSPLHF
once TRBJ2-5 - TRBV21-1 TGTGCCAGCAACCTGGTGCTAGCGGGGGGCCCCCTCCAAGAGACCCAGTACTTC CASNLVLAGGPLQETQYF
- TRBJ2-7 - TRBV5-1 TGCGCCAGCAGCCTGGACAGCCACGAGCAGTACTTC CASSLDSHEQYF
- TRBJ2-3 - TRBV12-1 TGTGCCAGCAGCGCTGGGGTAGCGGGGGAGGTTACGCAGTATTTT CASSAGVAGEVTQYF
- TRBJ2-2 TRBD2 TRBV6-2/TRBV6-3 TGTGCCAGCAGGCCGCTAGCGGAGACCGGGGAGCTGTTTTTT CASRPLAETGELFF
- TRBJ2-3 - TRBV9 TGTGCCAGCAGCGTCCGGGACGGAAGCACAGATACGCAGTATTTT CASSVRDGSTDTQYF
few TRBJ2-3 - TRBV7-9 TGTGCCAGCAGCTCGACTACTATACCCACAGATACGCAGTATTTT CASSSTTIPTDTQYF
- TRBJ2-3 - TRBV7-2 TGTGCCAGCAGCTTAGTTGCGGAGCCTACAGATACGCAGTATTTT CASSLVAEPTDTQYF
- TRBJ1-2 TRBD1 TRBV27 TGTGCCAGCAGTTTATTCTCAGGGACAGGGGAGGGCGGCTACACCTTC CASSLFSGTGEGGYTF
- TRBJ1-6 - TRBV4-3 TGCGCCAGCAGCCAAGGTGCAGGGAATTCACCCCTCCACTTT CASSQGAGNSPLHF
- TRBJ2-7 - TRBV2 TGTGCCAGCAGTGAGGGGGTAAGCGTCCGCTCCTACGAGCAGTACTTC CASSEGVSVRSYEQYF
- TRBJ1-1 - TRBV6-5 TGTGCCAGCAGTTACGGTTCCGAGAGTGAAGCTTTCTTT CASSYGSESEAFF
many TRBJ2-5 TRBD2 TRBV20-1 TGCAGTGCCCCCCCAGCTAGCGGGGCCTGGGAGACCCAGTACTTC CSAPPASGAWETQYF
- TRBJ2-7 - TRBV7-2 TGTGCCAGCAGCCTAGGCCTCGAGCAGTACTTC CASSLGLEQYF
few TRBJ1-1 - TRBV5-5 TGTGCCAGCAGCTTCGCTCGAGTGAACACTGAAGCTTTCTTT CASSFARVNTEAFF
few TRBJ2-5 - TRBV7-2 TGTGCCAGCAGATCGCTCCCGAATCCGGTAGAGACCCAGTACTTC CASRSLPNPVETQYF